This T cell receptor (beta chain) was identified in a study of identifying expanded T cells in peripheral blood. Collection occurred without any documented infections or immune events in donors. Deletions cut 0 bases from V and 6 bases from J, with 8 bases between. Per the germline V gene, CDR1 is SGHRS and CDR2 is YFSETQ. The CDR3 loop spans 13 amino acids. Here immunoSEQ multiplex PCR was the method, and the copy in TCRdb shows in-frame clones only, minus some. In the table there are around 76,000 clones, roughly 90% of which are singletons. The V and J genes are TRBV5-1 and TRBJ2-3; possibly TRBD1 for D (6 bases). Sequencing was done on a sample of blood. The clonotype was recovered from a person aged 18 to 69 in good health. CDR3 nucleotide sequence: TGCGCCAGCAGCTTGGAGAGGGGGGATACGCAGTATTTT. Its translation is CASSLERGDTQYF. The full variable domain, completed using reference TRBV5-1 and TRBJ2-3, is KAGVTQTPRYLIKTRGQQVTLSCSPISGHRSVSWYQQTPGQGLQFLFEYFSETQRNKGNFPGRFSGRQFSNSRSEMNVSTLELGDSALYLCASSLERGDTQYFGPGTRLTVL.